Presented here are 25 T cell receptor beta chains from one specimen sequenced in a study of blood T cell repertoires in COVID-19. Here immunoSEQ multiplex PCR was the method, and the copy in TCRdb shows in-frame clones only, minus some. In the table there are a few hundred thousand clones, more than 75% of which are singletons. The sequenced sample was PBMCs or T cells enriched from blood (not recorded which). These receptors all come from a young man who had recovered from COVID-19.

Concerning this clone itself: Other DNA sequences within the sample encode an identical CDR3. This sequence joins TRBV27 and TRBJ2-5, with 9 bases aligning to TRBD1. The CDR3 runs 14 residues. Looked up from germline, CDR1 is MNHEY and CDR2 is SMNVEV (reference sequence). Germline trimming cut 6 bases from V and 4 bases from J; bases unmatched to any gene: 6. Here the CDR3 reads CASSLGQGGETQYF. The CDR3 DNA follows: TGTGCCAGCAGCCTGGGACAGGGAGGAGAGACCCAGTACTTC.

The chain uses TRBV3-1 (or the pseudogene TRBV3-2) and TRBJ2-7; 9 positions agree with TRBD1. This CDR3 region has 15 residues. Per germline, CDR1 LGHDT and CDR2 YNNKEL (reference sequence). J lost 2 bases, V lost 4 bases, and 6 bases had no gene match. Written as DNA, the CDR3 is TGTGCCAGCAGCCCGGTGCACAGGGGGCCCTACGAGCAGTACTTC. It yields the protein CASSPVHRGPYEQYF.

This chain connects TRBV27 to TRBJ2-5; D ambiguous. The CDR3 covers 13 residues. With 3 bases removed from V and 3 bases from J, the gap between germline ends came to 8 bases. Germline values: CDR1 MNHEY, CDR2 SMNVEV (reference sequence). The CDR3 spells CASSLRLKETQYF. Here the CDR3 DNA reads TGTGCCAGCAGTTTGCGGTTAAAAGAGACCCAGTACTTC.

V gene TRBV5-1 combines with J gene TRBJ2-7, with TRBD1 matching over 8 bases. The CDR3 loop spans 16 amino acids. CDR1 is SGHRS, CDR2 YFSETQ, per germline. V dropped 0 bases and J dropped 5; count of bases not matched to a gene: 10. CDR3 loop: CASSLAGQGNRNEQYF. The CDR3 nucleotides are TGCGCCAGCAGCTTGGCCGGACAGGGCAATAGGAACGAGCAGTACTTC. Filled out from reference TRBV5-1 and TRBJ2-7, the complete variable domain reads KAGVTQTPRYLIKTRGQQVTLSCSPISGHRSVSWYQQTPGQGLQFLFEYFSETQRNKGNFPGRFSGRQFSNSRSEMNVSTLELGDSALYLCASSLAGQGNRNEQYFGPGTRLTVT.

This clone has more than one count but fewer than ten. The gene calls are TRBV18 and TRBJ1-2; 8 bases fit TRBD1. The germline gives CDR1 KGHSH, CDR2 LQKENI. Unmatched junction bases numbered 5, after V lost 3 bases and J lost 8 bases. There are 13 residues in the CDR3. This CDR3 reads CASSPDRGSGYTF. The CDR3, as DNA: TGTGCCAGCTCACCTGACAGGGGTTCGGGCTACACCTTC.

The V gene is TRBV19, the J gene TRBJ2-1; 10 positions agree with TRBD2. The CDR3 is 15 amino acids. Trimming cost V 3 bases and J 5 bases; bases outside gene matches: 4. Germline-derived CDR1 and CDR2 are LNHDA and SQIVND (reference sequence). CDR3 sequence: CASSISSGRNNEQFF. CDR3 in DNA: TGTGCCAGTAGTATTTCTAGCGGGAGAAACAATGAGCAGTTCTTC.

The rearrangement joins TRBV19 to TRBJ2-2; D possibly corresponds to TRBD1 (6 bases). Trimming stripped 6 bases from V and 3 bases from J, with 14 bases between. The germline V gene encodes CDR1 LNHDA and CDR2 SQIVND (reference sequence). The CDR3 is 15 residues long. The CDR3 DNA reads TGTGCCAGTAGGACCCAGGGGATTTACACCGGGGAGCTGTTTTTT. It specifies CASRTQGIYTGELFF.

The chain employs TRBV5-1 and TRBJ1-2, with TRBD1 matching over 9 bases. The germline V gene encodes CDR1 SGHRS and CDR2 YFSETQ. This CDR3 has 13 amino acids. The V segment lost 1 base and the J segment 8 bases; nucleotides outside the gene matches: 3. DNA for the CDR3: TGCGCCAGCAGCTTGACAGGGGGCGGCGGCTACACCTTC. Its translation: CASSLTGGGGYTF. The full variable domain, in which reference TRBV5-1 and TRBJ1-2 provide the parts outside the CDR3, is KAGVTQTPRYLIKTRGQQVTLSCSPISGHRSVSWYQQTPGQGLQFLFEYFSETQRNKGNFPGRFSGRQFSNSRSEMNVSTLELGDSALYLCASSLTGGGGYTFGSGTRLTVV.

The chain joins TRBV11-3 to TRBJ1-1, with D perhaps TRBD1 (5 bases). CDR3 length: 15 residues. V lost 2 bases and J 1 base, leaving 11 bases between the germline ends. Germline V gene lookup returns CDR1 SGHNT and CDR2 YENEEA. The CDR3 nucleotides read TGTGCCAGCAGCTTACTTGGGGCGCAGAACACTGAAGCTTTCTTT. Its translation: CASSLLGAQNTEAFF.

The chain recombines TRBV27 with TRBJ2-6; no definite D call. Germline V gene sequence: CDR1 MNHEY, CDR2 SMNVEV (reference sequence). Trimming left V 8 bases short and J 0 bases short, with 11 bases between. The CDR3 covers 15 residues. In DNA form, the CDR3 reads TGTGCCAGCGTATCTTGGAGCTCTGGGGCCAACGTCCTGACTTTC. Translation gives CASVSWSSGANVLTF. The whole variable domain, remainder taken from reference TRBV27 and TRBJ2-6, is EAQVTQNPRYLITVTGKKLTVTCSQNMNHEYMSWYRQDPGLGLRQIYYSMNVEVTDKGDVPEGYKVSRKEKRNFPLILESPSPNQTSLYFCASVSWSSGANVLTFGAGSRLTVL.

This rearrangement joins TRBV3-1 (or the pseudogene TRBV3-2) to TRBJ1-1; 9 positions agree with TRBD1. The CDR3 consists of 15 residues. With 3 bases clipped from V and 0 bases from J, the junction kept 2 bases outside the gene matches. Germline V gene data show CDR1 as LGHDT and CDR2 as YNNKEL (reference sequence). In DNA, the CDR3 is TGTGCCAGCAGCCAGTACAGGGGGCTGAACACTGAAGCTTTCTTT. Its translation: CASSQYRGLNTEAFF.

The chain has TRBV9 and TRBJ2-7; the D gene is possibly TRBD2 (5 bases). V was clipped by 4 bases and J by 7 bases, with 18 bases between them. Germline CDR1 SGDLS, CDR2 YYNGEE. The CDR3 sequence is 14 residues long. The CDR3 region has the DNA TGTGCCAGCAGCCCCCGGTGGGAGCTTCGGGAGCAGTACTTC. As protein: CASSPRWELREQYF.

The chain carries TRBV18 and TRBJ1-1; 8 bases line up with TRBD1. V shed 5 bases and J 1 base; nucleotides not matched to a gene: 3. Germline V gives CDR1 KGHSH, CDR2 LQKENI. CDR3 length equals 14 residues. The DNA for the CDR3 is TGTGCCAGCTCAAGGGACAGGAAGAACACTGAAGCTTTCTTT. Translated, it gives CASSRDRKNTEAFF.

This clone was counted a few times. The chain couples TRBV10-1 to TRBJ1-1; maybe TRBD1 (5 bases). This CDR3 is 16 amino acids long. CDR1 and CDR2 from the germline V gene are WNHNN and SYGVQD (reference sequence). V lost 3 bases and J lost 5, with 19 bases in between. The CDR3 here is CASSDRAGRWPTEAFF. DNA of the CDR3: TGCGCCAGCAGTGATCGCGCAGGGCGCTGGCCGACTGAAGCTTTCTTT.

The V call is TRBV2, the J call TRBJ1-1; 9 positions agree with TRBD1. Per the germline V gene, CDR1 is SNHLY and CDR2 is FYNNEI. The V gene end was trimmed by 9 bases and the J gene end by 5 bases; junction bases not matched to a gene: 7. This CDR3 is built from 13 residues. CDR3 region: CASKRTGETEAFF. CDR3 DNA sequence: TGTGCCAGTAAACGGACAGGGGAAACTGAAGCTTTCTTT.

Here the CDR3 DNA reads TGTGCCAGCAGCTTACGAGCGGGGGCAACCATGAACACTGAAGCTTTCTTT. Protein product: CASSLRAGATMNTEAFF. The rearrangement uses TRBV7-2 and TRBJ1-1, with D possibly TRBD1 on 6 matching bases. Germline loops: CDR1 SGHTA, CDR2 FQGNSA. The CDR3 contains 17 residues. Trimming removed 2 bases at V and 0 bases at J, with 16 bases between.

The chain recombines TRBV5-1 with TRBJ1-2, with TRBD1 matching 11 bases. V trimming: 4 bases; J trimming: 4 bases; junction bases outside the gene matches: 12. The CDR3 totals 17 residues. CDR1 SGHRS and CDR2 YFSETQ come from the germline V gene. This chain's CDR3 is CASSATGTGGALYGYTF. The CDR3 bases are TGCGCCAGCAGCGCTACCGGGACAGGGGGGGCCCTCTATGGCTACACCTTC.

The chain uses TRBV5-1 and TRBJ1-1; 10 bases agree with TRBD1. V was pared by 0 bases and J by 6 bases, with 8 bases of the junction left unmatched. The CDR3 is 16 residues long. Germline-derived CDR1 and CDR2 are SGHRS and YFSETQ. The CDR3 spells CASSLEPTGGASEAFF. The DNA for the CDR3 is TGCGCCAGCAGCTTGGAGCCGACAGGGGGCGCCTCTGAAGCTTTCTTT. Based on the CDR3 plus reference TRBV5-1 and TRBJ1-1, the full variable domain is KAGVTQTPRYLIKTRGQQVTLSCSPISGHRSVSWYQQTPGQGLQFLFEYFSETQRNKGNFPGRFSGRQFSNSRSEMNVSTLELGDSALYLCASSLEPTGGASEAFFGQGTRLTVV.

This clone turned up a few times. The chain is built from TRBV6-5 and TRBJ2-1; 10 nucleotides match TRBD1. The CDR3 loop spans 15 amino acids. CDR1 and CDR2 (germline): MNHEY, SVGAGI. V lost 5 bases and J lost 2; bases outside the gene matches: 3. The CDR3 nucleotides read TGTGCCAGCAGTCTGGGACAGGGGCCCTACAATGAGCAGTTCTTC. Its protein is CASSLGQGPYNEQFF.

This chain uses TRBV3-1 (or the pseudogene TRBV3-2) with TRBJ2-7; TRBD2 aligns across 7 bases. The CDR3 length is 15 residues. V shed 6 bases and J 2 bases; nucleotides not matched to a gene: 10. The V gene's germline CDR1 is LGHDT and CDR2 YNNKEL (reference sequence). The CDR3 region is CASSPFLGLAYEQYF. CDR3 nucleotide sequence: TGTGCCAGCAGTCCTTTTTTAGGACTAGCCTACGAGCAGTACTTC.

The chain joins TRBV4-2 to TRBJ1-2, with D hard to call. Germline V lookup: CDR1 LGHNA, CDR2 YNFKEQ. This CDR3 has 16 amino acids. The V gene lost 0 bases and the J gene lost 3 bases, with 14 bases spanning the gap. CDR3 sequence reads: CASSQDLRGKHYGYTF. CDR3 DNA sequence: TGTGCCAGCAGCCAAGATCTTCGAGGAAAACACTATGGCTACACCTTC.

The chain joins TRBV25-1 to TRBJ2-3; D is perhaps TRBD1 (5 bases). The CDR3 totals 15 residues. Germline V gene lookup returns CDR1 MGHDK and CDR2 SYGVNS. Trimming removed 6 bases from V and 2 bases from J, with 15 bases in between. This CDR3 is CASRAIDSHTDTQYF. The CDR3 region has the DNA TGTGCCAGCAGGGCGATCGACAGCCACACAGATACGCAGTATTTT.

V is TRBV19 and J is TRBJ1-5, with 9 bases lining up with TRBD1. This CDR3 has 17 residues. The ends lost 4 bases at V and 0 bases at J; junction bases unmatched: 7. Germline V CDR1 and CDR2: LNHDA, SQIVND (reference sequence). The CDR3: CASSRGQGSYSNQPQHF. The CDR3, as DNA: TGTGCCAGTAGTAGGGGACAGGGATCATATAGCAATCAGCCCCAGCATTTT.

By share of the sample, this clone is large (0.1 to 1%). This chain joins TRBV29-1 and TRBJ2-7; D remains ambiguous. Germline CDR1 and CDR2: SQVTM and ANQGSEA. This CDR3 region has 13 residues. V lost 0 bases to trimming and J lost 3 bases, with 9 bases between them. The CDR3 reads CSVEDQANYEQYF. The CDR3 DNA reads as TGCAGCGTTGAAGATCAGGCGAACTACGAGCAGTACTTC.

V is TRBV2 and J is TRBJ1-5; a weak D match, TRBD1 (6 bases). This CDR3 comprises 16 residues. V was shortened by 3 bases and J by 6 bases, with 18 bases between the two germline ends. Germline CDR1 reads SNHLY; CDR2 reads FYNNEI. The CDR3 DNA reads TGTGCCAGCAGTGATGACAGGCCCTTAGTGGGTCAGCCCCAGCATTTT. Translating it yields CASSDDRPLVGQPQHF.